This passage covers 6 T cell receptor beta chains from one sample sequenced in a study of vaccination and CD4 T cells after COVID-19. Cultured CD4+ T cells had their DNA profiled by the Oncomine TCR Beta short-read assay. TCRdb reprocessed the PCR reads with MiXCR, giving one entry per CDR3 protein. This table holds some 15,000 distinct CDR3 sequences, approximately 60% found once. Treatment denoted: roughly 10-day PBMC culture with coronavirus spike peptide pools or control peptides (ViraFEST assay). The antigens for these receptors are not known. Sequences were obtained from CD4+ T cells from blood, cultured in vitro. These receptors were collected from a human donor who had recovered from COVID-19.

The chain carries TRBV28 and TRBJ1-1; D unclear. V lost 7 bases, J lost 5 bases, and 14 bases lay in between. CDR3 length equals 13 residues. Germline values: CDR1 MDHEN, CDR2 SYDVKM. CDR3 in amino acids: CASTEGGRTEAFF. CDR3 sequence (DNA): TGTGCCAGCACCGAAGGAGGGAGAACTGAAGCTTTCTTT.

The V call is TRBV7-8, the J call TRBJ2-2; TRBD1 agrees at 7 bases. The V gene's germline CDR1 is SGHVS and CDR2 FQNEAQ. Losses at the gene ends were 4 bases for V and 4 bases for J; bases not matched to a gene: 6. This CDR3 has 15 amino acids. CDR3 protein: CASSSGTALTGELFF. CDR3 bases: TGTGCCAGCAGCTCCGGGACAGCGCTCACCGGGGAGCTGTTTTTT. The full variable domain, its missing parts supplied by reference TRBV7-8 and TRBJ2-2, is GAGVSQSPRYKVAKRGQDVALRCDPISGHVSLFWYQQALGQGPEFLTYFQNEAQLDKSGLPSDRFFAERPEGSVSTLKIQRTQQEDSAVYLCASSSGTALTGELFFGEGSRLTVL.

This clonotype was counted only a few times. This sequence joins TRBV20-1 and TRBJ1-1; 7 bases fit TRBD1. CDR1 and CDR2 from the germline V gene are DFQATT and SNEGSKA (reference sequence). The CDR3 contains 12 residues. The junction had 7 bases not matched to a gene; V was cut back by 0 bases and J by 12 bases. In DNA form, the CDR3 reads TGCAGTGCTAGAGATCTGACAGGGATGCCTTTCTTT. Encoded protein: CSARDLTGMPFF.

The chain is built from TRBV6-1 and TRBJ1-6; weak D call: TRBD1 (6 bases). The germline CDR1 and CDR2 sequences are MNHNS and SASEGT. The CDR3 spans 15 residues. The V end lost 5 bases, the J end lost 9 bases, and 17 bases lay between the germline ends. CDR3 bases: TGTGCCAGCAGTCTCGAGGGGGGTTTTGTTTCACCCCTCCACTTT. Protein product: CASSLEGGFVSPLHF.

J is TRBJ1-2 and V is TRBV20-1; D not certain. Trimming stripped 5 bases from V and 5 bases from J, with 12 bases between. Looked up from germline, CDR1 is DFQATT and CDR2 is SNEGSKA (reference sequence). This CDR3 region has 12 residues. In DNA, the CDR3 is TGCAGTGCTTCTGAGAAAGGATATGGCTACACCTTC. This encodes CSASEKGYGYTF.

The chain joins TRBV20-1 to TRBJ1-6, with a possible D match to TRBD1 (5 bases). The CDR3 is made up of 14 amino acids. Germline CDR1 reads DFQATT; CDR2 reads SNEGSKA (reference sequence). V gave up 3 bases and J gave up 6 bases, with 12 bases separating them. This CDR3 is CSASGVGGNSPLHF. CDR3 nucleotide sequence: TGCAGTGCTAGCGGGGTTGGGGGTAATTCACCCCTCCACTTT.